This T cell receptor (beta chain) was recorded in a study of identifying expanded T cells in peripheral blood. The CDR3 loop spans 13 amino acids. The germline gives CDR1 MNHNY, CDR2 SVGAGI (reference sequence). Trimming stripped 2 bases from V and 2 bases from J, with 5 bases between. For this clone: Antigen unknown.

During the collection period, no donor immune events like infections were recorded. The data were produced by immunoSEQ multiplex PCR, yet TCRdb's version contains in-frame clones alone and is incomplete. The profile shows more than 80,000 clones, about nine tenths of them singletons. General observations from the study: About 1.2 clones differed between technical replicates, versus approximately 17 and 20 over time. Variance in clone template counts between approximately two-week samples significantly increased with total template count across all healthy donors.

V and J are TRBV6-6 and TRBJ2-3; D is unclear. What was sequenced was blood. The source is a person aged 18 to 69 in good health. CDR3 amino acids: CASSYEDTDTQYF. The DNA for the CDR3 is TGTGCCAGCAGTTACGAAGACACAGATACGCAGTATTTT.